This TCR beta chain was observed in a study of cytomegalovirus exposure and HLA in healthy donors. V shed 2 bases and J shed 5 bases, with 13 bases lying between them. This CDR3 region has 15 residues. Germline CDR1 MNHEY, CDR2 SVGAGI. Data came from immunoSEQ multiplex PCR; TCRdb stores just in-frame clones and leaves some out. The sample yields some 200,000 clones, approximately 86% seen once. This clone turned up a few times. The sequencing input was PBMCs. The TCR sequence derives from a young man in good health and CMV-seropositive. The chain carries TRBV6-5 and TRBJ2-1, with a weak D call TRBD2 (5 bases). The CDR3 nucleotides are TGTGCCAGCAGTTACGCCGGAGGTGAGCACAATGAGCAGTTCTTC. Its translation: CASSYAGGEHNEQFF.